This T cell receptor (beta chain) comes out of a study of T cell clonality in common variable immunodeficiency. The length of the CDR3 is 16 residues. Germline assignment: CDR1 SGHRS and CDR2 YFSETQ. V dropped 0 bases and J dropped 0 bases, with 12 bases sitting between them. Study observations and caveats: Shared TCRbeta clones were fewer between CVID subjects than controls. Reportedly, TCR beta sequences from common variable immunodeficiency showed fewer deletions and N-nucleotide insertions. CVID subjects showed higher TCRbeta clonality than healthy controls. What drives increased CVID clonality needs T cell subpopulation sequencing.

This clone was found many times. The antigen remains unidentified. The missing CDR3 end, 3 residues past where the read stops, is filled in from the germline J gene. CVID and control samples used equivalent genomic DNA input. Here immunoSEQ multiplex PCR was the method, and the copy in TCRdb shows in-frame clones only, minus some. The sample holds about 23,000 clones, and no clone turns up only once. What was sequenced was peripheral blood mononuclear cells. The rearrangement uses TRBV5-1 and TRBJ1-2; D is unresolved. The origin of this receptor is a human donor with common variable immunodeficiency. CDR3 DNA, as far as it was read: TGCGCCAGCAGCTTGGGCACCCCACCAGCTAACTATGGC. Translating it yields CASSLGTPPANYG. The whole CDR3 sequence reads CASSLGTPPANYGYTF.